These T cell receptor beta chains were read from a single sample in a study of blood T cell repertoires in COVID-19. Libraries were prepared by immunoSEQ multiplex PCR; TCRdb keeps only in-frame clonotypes and omits some of them. The sample includes fewer than 15,000 clones, roughly 76% of them seen just once. Sequenced material: peripheral blood. The receptors stem from a human donor in a cohort sampled during active COVID-19. Each CDR3 is given without its conserved first and last residue. The D gene is left open where the match is weak.

J: TRBJ1-4; D: -; V: TRBV30; CDR3: AWSVKITGEKLF
J: TRBJ2-7; D: -; V: TRBV19; CDR3: ASSIRTEYEQY
J: TRBJ2-2; D: TRBD1; V: TRBV28; CDR3: ASRQGVGDTGELF
J: TRBJ1-2; D: TRBD1; V: TRBV19; CDR3: ASSTGQGPNYGYT
J: TRBJ2-7; D: TRBD1; V: TRBV6-5; CDR3: ASRNRQGSYEQY
J: TRBJ2-7; D: TRBD1; V: TRBV2; CDR3: ASTRDSPSSYEQY
J: TRBJ2-3; D: TRBD1; V: TRBV19; CDR3: ASGRQGSFTDTQY
J: TRBJ2-1; D: -; V: TRBV11-2; CDR3: ASSRGGPEQF
J: TRBJ1-6; D: -; V: TRBV6-6; CDR3: ASSHTNNSPLH
J: TRBJ2-2; D: TRBD1; V: TRBV5-6; CDR3: ASSSRQGGNTGELF
J: TRBJ2-7; D: TRBD2; V: TRBV6-5; CDR3: ASSKSGERYEQY
J: TRBJ2-2; D: TRBD2; V: TRBV30; CDR3: AWTGLAGGSGELF
J: TRBJ2-7; D: TRBD1; V: TRBV11-2; CDR3: ASSPEGTGTYEQY
J: TRBJ2-2; D: TRBD2; V: TRBV4-2; CDR3: ASSQESLAGARTGELF
J: TRBJ2-7; D: TRBD2; V: TRBV5-1; CDR3: ASSLVGRGLIGRAYEQY
J: TRBJ2-7; D: -; V: TRBV6-5; CDR3: ASSFTGTSYEQY
J: TRBJ1-4; D: -; V: TRBV6-1; CDR3: ASSDRMGREKLF
J: TRBJ2-1; D: TRBD2; V: TRBV28; CDR3: ATRPGGSRGEQF
J: TRBJ2-7; D: -; V: TRBV4-1; CDR3: ASSQYGDSPSYEQY
J: TRBJ1-5; D: TRBD1; V: TRBV19; CDR3: ASSHLGQGNTQPQH
J: TRBJ2-1; D: TRBD1; V: TRBV7-2; CDR3: ASSLRGPSYNEQF
J: TRBJ1-4; D: -; V: TRBV5-8; CDR3: ASSSGRRRNEKLF
J: TRBJ2-7; D: -; V: TRBV3-1/TRBV3-2; CDR3: ASSQDQGTYEQY
J: TRBJ2-4; D: TRBD1; V: TRBV6-5; CDR3: ASTTRTGGNIQY
J: TRBJ2-3; D: TRBD2; V: TRBV7-2; CDR3: ASSPRTSGGWTDTQY
J: TRBJ2-7; D: TRBD1; V: TRBV28; CDR3: ASSSLGTGASEQY
J: TRBJ2-7; D: TRBD1; V: TRBV28; CDR3: ASSFRDRGYEQY
J: TRBJ1-2; D: -; V: TRBV5-4; CDR3: ASSYQYSPYGYT
J: TRBJ1-2; D: TRBD1; V: TRBV5-8; CDR3: ASSFSDRGYGYT
J: TRBJ1-1; D: TRBD1; V: TRBV7-9; CDR3: ASSRWTGTAMNTEAF
J: TRBJ2-7; D: TRBD2; V: TRBV10-2; CDR3: ASSALTSGATEQY
J: TRBJ2-7; D: -; V: TRBV6-5; CDR3: ASSLNYEQY
J: TRBJ2-5; D: TRBD2; V: TRBV5-4; CDR3: ASSQAGTSGRAGGETQY
J: TRBJ2-7; D: -; V: TRBV6-6; CDR3: ASSYSGSPYEQY
J: TRBJ2-1; D: TRBD1; V: TRBV27; CDR3: ASSDRDHRYNEQF
J: TRBJ2-5; D: -; V: TRBV28; CDR3: ASSLTRETQY
J: TRBJ2-7; D: TRBD2; V: TRBV27; CDR3: ASSLLAGGYEQY
J: TRBJ1-1; D: TRBD1; V: TRBV19; CDR3: ASSVDRDSTEAF
J: TRBJ2-5; D: -; V: TRBV5-1; CDR3: ASSLDWGRETQY
J: TRBJ1-5; D: TRBD1; V: TRBV7-2; CDR3: APKAPTGSFIGNQPQH
J: TRBJ2-1; D: -; V: TRBV12-3/TRBV12-4; CDR3: APSGPAF
J: TRBJ1-2; D: TRBD1; V: TRBV30; CDR3: AWKQGLGYT
J: TRBJ1-1; D: -; V: TRBV7-2; CDR3: ASSLVSGVDTEAF
J: TRBJ2-3; D: TRBD2; V: TRBV20-1; CDR3: SASLAGGTQY
J: TRBJ2-1; D: -; V: TRBV2; CDR3: ASSEAESSYNEQF
J: TRBJ2-5; D: -; V: TRBV10-3; CDR3: AISDLGAGKTQY
J: TRBJ2-7; D: -; V: TRBV30; CDR3: AWSDVQGFDEQY
J: TRBJ2-3; D: -; V: TRBV11-3; CDR3: ASSLRQSTDTQY
J: TRBJ1-1; D: -; V: TRBV7-9; CDR3: ASSLGQNTEAF
J: TRBJ1-1; D: TRBD1; V: TRBV6-2/TRBV6-3; CDR3: ASSYWGTGATEAF
J: TRBJ2-7; D: TRBD1; V: TRBV29-1; CDR3: SVGGQKSSYEQY
J: TRBJ2-1; D: TRBD1; V: TRBV4-1; CDR3: ASRPTGQTYNEQF
J: TRBJ1-2; D: -; V: TRBV4-1; CDR3: ASSQARREYGYT
J: TRBJ2-3; D: TRBD1; V: TRBV7-3; CDR3: ASSSTGTGGSTDTQY
J: TRBJ1-2; D: -; V: TRBV6-5; CDR3: ASSYGSGRGYT
J: TRBJ2-1; D: TRBD2; V: TRBV6-2/TRBV6-3; CDR3: ASSLAGMRNEQF
J: TRBJ2-3; D: TRBD2; V: TRBV9; CDR3: ASSVGNSGRSADTQY
J: TRBJ1-6; D: TRBD1; V: TRBV6-5; CDR3: ASRTGQGYNSPLH
J: TRBJ2-1; D: TRBD2; V: TRBV9; CDR3: ASSVLADEQF
J: TRBJ2-3; D: TRBD2; V: TRBV7-8; CDR3: ASSLGRASGRSIADTQY